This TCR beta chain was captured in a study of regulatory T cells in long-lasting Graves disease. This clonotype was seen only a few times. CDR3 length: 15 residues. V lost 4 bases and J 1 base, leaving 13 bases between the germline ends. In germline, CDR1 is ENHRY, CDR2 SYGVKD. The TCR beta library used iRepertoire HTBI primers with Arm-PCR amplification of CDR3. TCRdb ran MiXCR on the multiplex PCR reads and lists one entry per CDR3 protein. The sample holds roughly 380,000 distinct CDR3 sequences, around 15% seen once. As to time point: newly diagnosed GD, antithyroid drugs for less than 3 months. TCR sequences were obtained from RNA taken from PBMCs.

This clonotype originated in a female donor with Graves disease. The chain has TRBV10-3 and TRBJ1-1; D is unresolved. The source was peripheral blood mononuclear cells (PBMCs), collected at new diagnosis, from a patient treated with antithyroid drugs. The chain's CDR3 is CAISGKTTGNTEAFF. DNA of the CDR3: TGTGCCATCAGTGGAAAAACGACGGGGAACACTGAAGCTTTCTTT.